Described below is a single TCR beta chain sequence and its context. Its antigen is unknown. This specimen belongs to a study of cytomegalovirus exposure and HLA in healthy donors. Study-level points and caveats: The authors listed some 150 TCR beta chains as cytomegalovirus-associated. Some public TCRs appeared in many individuals, while most sequences were rare.

Donors came from a validation cohort of over a hundred subjects, distinct from the first 666-subject cohort. Measured with immunoSEQ multiplex PCR; TCRdb has only the in-frame clones, and not every one. The sample holds some 68,000 clones; more than 95% are singletons and the top ten take roughly 2.3%. Germline V lookup: CDR1 SGHRS, CDR2 YFSETQ. V was cut by 4 bases and J by 0 bases, with 10 bases left in between. The CDR3 contains 14 residues. This TCR derives from a man between 18 and 35 years old in good health and CMV-seronegative. The chain is built from TRBV5-1 and TRBJ1-1; D gene unclear. The sample was PBMCs. CDR3: CASSHQNLNTEAFF. The CDR3, as DNA: TGCGCCAGCAGCCACCAGAACCTGAACACTGAAGCTTTCTTT.